This T cell receptor beta chain is drawn from a study of kidney transplant recipient with SARS-CoV-2 infection. This clonotype was detected once. One base away lies a much larger clone, so this may be a sequencing read error. V was trimmed by 6 bases and J by 5 bases, leaving 14 bases between them. This CDR3 is 13 amino acids long. Germline V lookup: CDR1 SQVTM, CDR2 ANQGSEA. TCRdb passed the reads through MiXCR, listing each CDR3 protein once. The data hold approximately 250,000 distinct CDR3 sequences, with around 26% observed a single time. This clonotype was obtained from a male patient younger than 45 who had COVID-19 and was a kidney transplant recipient. Some T cells may be supplied by the graft donor. V is TRBV29-1 and J is TRBJ1-5, with D maybe TRBD1 (6 bases). This material consisted of a blood sample, taken at baseline and on day 111 from a kidney transplant recipient. DNA for the CDR3: TGCAGCGTAAGGGACAACCTCTATCAGCCCCAGCATTTT. This translates into CSVRDNLYQPQHF.